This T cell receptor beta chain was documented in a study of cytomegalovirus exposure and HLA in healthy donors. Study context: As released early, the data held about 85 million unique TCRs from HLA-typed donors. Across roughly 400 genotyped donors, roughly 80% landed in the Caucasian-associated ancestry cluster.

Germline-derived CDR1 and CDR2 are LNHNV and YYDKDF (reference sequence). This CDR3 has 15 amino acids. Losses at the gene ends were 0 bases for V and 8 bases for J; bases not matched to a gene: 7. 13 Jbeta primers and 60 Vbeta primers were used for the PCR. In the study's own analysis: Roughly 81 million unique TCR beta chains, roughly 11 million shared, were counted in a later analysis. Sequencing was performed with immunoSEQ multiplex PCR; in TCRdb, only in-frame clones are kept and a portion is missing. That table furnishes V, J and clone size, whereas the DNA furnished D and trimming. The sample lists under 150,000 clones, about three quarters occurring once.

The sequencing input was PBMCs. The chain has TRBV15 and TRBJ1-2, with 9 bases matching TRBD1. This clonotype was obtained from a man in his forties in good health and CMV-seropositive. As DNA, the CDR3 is TGTGCCACCAGCAGAGATCGGGGACAGGGAGGAGGCTACACCTTC. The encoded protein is CATSRDRGQGGGYTF.